The 24 T cell receptor beta chains presented below share a single source sample, sequenced in a study of PD-L1 blockade in urothelial cancer. Libraries were prepared by immunoSEQ multiplex PCR; TCRdb keeps only in-frame clonotypes and omits some of them. The table shows 50,000 to 60,000 clones, with 84% occurring only once. The sample consisted of PBMCs, taken around atezolizumab (anti-PD-L1) treatment. All receptors come from a man in his forties with urothelial cancer.

This clone was detected a few times. V is TRBV5-6 and J is TRBJ1-1; 8 bases line up with TRBD1. Germline CDR1 is SGHDT and CDR2 is YYEEEE. Trimming at V came to 0 bases and at J to 7 bases, leaving 5 bases not matched to a gene. The CDR3 sequence is 14 residues long. The CDR3 reads CASSLGQGSGEAFF. DNA for the CDR3: TGTGCCAGCAGCTTGGGACAGGGGTCGGGTGAAGCTTTCTTT.

V is TRBV20-1 and J is TRBJ1-4; 7 bases match TRBD1. This CDR3 has 11 amino acids. Per the germline V gene, CDR1 is DFQATT and CDR2 is SNEGSKA (reference sequence). Trimming cost V 7 bases and J 8 bases; bases outside gene matches: 4. CDR3 DNA: TGCAGTGGACAGGGCGGCGAAAAACTGTTTTTT. Its translation is CSGQGGEKLFF.

This clone was recorded once. The chain uses TRBV18 and TRBJ2-1; 7 bases are shared with TRBD1. V shed 3 bases and J 15 bases; nucleotides not matched to a gene: 5. From germline, CDR1 is KGHSH and CDR2 LQKENI. The CDR3 sequence is 11 residues long. The CDR3 is CASSPRQGWFF. The CDR3 DNA reads TGTGCCAGCTCACCCCGACAGGGTTGGTTCTTC.

The chain employs TRBV28 and TRBJ2-3; TRBD2 aligns across 16 bases. The junction had 8 bases not matched to a gene; V was cut back by 7 bases and J by 4 bases. This CDR3 is 17 amino acids long. Germline V gives CDR1 MDHEN, CDR2 SYDVKM. The CDR3 DNA follows: TGTGCCAGCACCCATGGGACTAGCGGGAGGGCGGCAGATACGCAGTATTTT. Translating it yields CASTHGTSGRAADTQYF. Together with reference TRBV28 and TRBJ2-3, the CDR3 gives the full variable domain: DVKVTQSSRYLVKRTGEKVFLECVQDMDHENMFWYRQDPGLGLRLIYFSYDVKMKEKGDIPEGYSVSREKKERFSLILESASTNQTSMYLCASTHGTSGRAADTQYFGPGTRLTVL.

CDR3 in DNA: TGTGCCAGCAGCTCAGGACTAGCGGGAGGGCCCGGGTCCGACGAGCAGTACTTC. Translated: CASSSGLAGGPGSDEQYF. The chain carries TRBV5-4 and TRBJ2-7, with 15 bases identical to TRBD2. The CDR3 runs 18 residues. With 3 bases clipped from V and 5 bases from J, the junction kept 12 bases outside the gene matches. The germline gives CDR1 SGHNT, CDR2 YYREEE (reference sequence).

This clone showed up just once. The chain links TRBV15 to TRBJ2-7; 8 bases map to TRBD1. The germline CDR1 and CDR2 sequences are LNHNV and YYDKDF (reference sequence). The length of the CDR3 is 15 residues. V was pared by 0 bases and J by 6 bases, with 7 bases of the junction left unmatched. The CDR3 protein is CATSRERTGIGEQYF. The CDR3 DNA sequence: TGTGCCACCAGCAGAGAGAGGACAGGGATAGGCGAGCAGTACTTC.

This chain joins TRBV9 and TRBJ2-2; possibly TRBD2 for D (6 bases). The CDR3 totals 16 residues. Germline V gene data show CDR1 as SGDLS and CDR2 as YYNGEE. Trimming left V 0 bases short and J 4 bases short, with 13 bases between. The CDR3 DNA reads as TGTGCCAGCAGCGTAGCCGTTAGCGGTCTCACCGGGGAGCTGTTTTTT. Translation gives CASSVAVSGLTGELFF.

The V call is TRBV6-5, the J call TRBJ1-4; D ambiguous. Trimming pared 4 bases from V and 13 bases from J, leaving 10 bases between. Germline V CDR1 and CDR2: MNHEY, SVGAGI. The CDR3 length is 11 residues. The CDR3 coding sequence is TGTGCCAGCAGTTTAGACATCCCACTGTTTTTT. It encodes CASSLDIPLFF.

The chain uses TRBV5-5 and TRBJ2-7; TRBD1 matches at 10 bases. CDR3 length: 15 residues. The V segment lost 4 bases and the J segment 4 bases; nucleotides outside the gene matches: 8. Germline CDR1 reads SGHKS; CDR2 reads YYEKEE (reference sequence). CDR3 amino acids: CASSTGQGRQYEQYF. The CDR3 bases are TGTGCCAGCAGCACGGGACAGGGGAGGCAATACGAGCAGTACTTC.

The table lists this clone with a count of one. V gene TRBV25-1 combines with J gene TRBJ2-5; 8 bases align to TRBD2. The germline V gene has CDR1 MGHDK and CDR2 SYGVNS. The V and J ends lost 0 bases and 2 bases, in that order; junction bases with no gene match: 2. The length of the CDR3 is 15 residues. This CDR3 reads CASSEYRGRQETQYF. CDR3 DNA sequence: TGTGCCAGCAGTGAATATCGCGGGAGGCAAGAGACCCAGTACTTC.

The rearrangement uses TRBV25-1 and TRBJ1-3; TRBD1 agrees at 8 bases. Germline V gives CDR1 MGHDK, CDR2 SYGVNS. J gave up 6 bases and V 3 bases, and 10 bases lay outside the gene matches. The CDR3 is made up of 16 amino acids. The CDR3 coding sequence is TGTGCCAGCAGTGACCCCGGACAGGGTGTAGAAAACACCATATATTTT. Residues: CASSDPGQGVENTIYF. Filled out from reference TRBV25-1 and TRBJ1-3, the complete variable domain reads EADIYQTPRYLVIGTGKKITLECSQTMGHDKMYWYQQDPGMELHLIHYSYGVNSTEKGDLSSESTVSRIRTEHFPLTLESARPSHTSQYLCASSDPGQGVENTIYFGEGSWLTVV.

V and J are TRBV27 and TRBJ2-7, with TRBD2 identical over 13 bases. This CDR3 has 16 residues. Looked up from germline, CDR1 is MNHEY and CDR2 is SMNVEV (reference sequence). With 2 bases clipped from V and 4 bases from J, the junction kept 5 bases outside the gene matches. CDR3 region: CASSLGTSGTLYEQYF. CDR3 bases: TGTGCCAGCAGTTTAGGGACTAGCGGGACGTTGTACGAGCAGTACTTC.

This chain joins TRBV28 and TRBJ1-1; D ambiguous. V lost 3 bases and J lost 2, with 7 bases in between. This CDR3 is 13 amino acids long. Per the germline V gene, CDR1 is MDHEN and CDR2 is SYDVKM. CDR3 sequence reads: CASSFSLNTEAFF. The CDR3 region has the DNA TGTGCCAGCAGTTTTTCCCTCAACACTGAAGCTTTCTTT.

The chain combines TRBV6-1 with TRBJ2-3; TRBD2 matches at 7 bases. Per germline, CDR1 MNHNS and CDR2 SASEGT. The CDR3 is made up of 19 amino acids. The trim removed 3 bases at V and 0 bases at J, leaving 15 bases unmatched. CDR3 region: CASSDRVRSGTTSTDTQYF. CDR3 bases: TGTGCCAGCAGTGATAGGGTTCGGAGCGGGACTACTAGCACAGATACGCAGTATTTT.

The chain links TRBV11-2 to TRBJ1-2, with no clear D. Trimming stripped 3 bases from V and 3 bases from J, with 8 bases between. Looked up from germline, CDR1 is SGHAT and CDR2 is FQNNGV. This CDR3 comprises 13 residues. The CDR3 region is CASSFTGDYGYTF. In DNA, the CDR3 is TGTGCCAGCAGCTTCACCGGGGACTATGGCTACACCTTC.

The chain carries TRBV27 and TRBJ1-1; TRBD1 agrees at 10 bases. The CDR3 spans 13 residues. Trimming cost V 8 bases and J 5 bases; bases outside gene matches: 5. From germline, CDR1 is MNHEY and CDR2 SMNVEV (reference sequence). The CDR3 region has the DNA TGTGCCAGCGGGAGGACAGGGGGGACTGAAGCTTTCTTT. It specifies CASGRTGGTEAFF.

V and J are TRBV11-2 and TRBJ2-1, with unresolved D. V was pared by 4 bases and J by 4 bases, with 8 bases between. Germline-derived CDR1 and CDR2 are SGHAT and FQNNGV. The CDR3 is made up of 13 amino acids. The CDR3 here is CASSSVAYNEQFF. The CDR3 nucleotides are TGTGCCAGCAGCTCCGTAGCTTACAATGAGCAGTTCTTC.

This chain joins TRBV28 and TRBJ2-5; perhaps TRBD2 as D (5 bases). Germline V gene sequence: CDR1 MDHEN, CDR2 SYDVKM. This CDR3 has 15 residues. The ends were cut back, 2 bases at V and 5 bases at J, with 15 bases in the middle. As DNA, the CDR3 is TGTGCCAGCAGTTTAGGTGGGAGTGGGGAGGAGACCCAGTACTTC. It translates to CASSLGGSGEETQYF.

This chain joins TRBV7-9 and TRBJ2-7; D possibly corresponds to TRBD2 (7 bases). This CDR3 has 17 amino acids. Germline V lookup: CDR1 SEHNR, CDR2 FQNEAQ (reference sequence). The V end was cut by 5 bases, the J end by 7 bases, with 27 bases between. This chain's CDR3 is CASSHEGGRGSSSEQYF. CDR3 bases: TGTGCCAGCAGCCATGAAGGGGGGAGGGGTAGTTCTAGTGAGCAGTACTTC.

The rearrangement joins TRBV28 to TRBJ2-3; D might be TRBD1 (6 bases). The V gene lost 6 bases and the J gene lost 4 bases, with 17 bases spanning the gap. Germline loops: CDR1 MDHEN, CDR2 SYDVKM. The CDR3 loop spans 15 amino acids. The CDR3 loop reads CASRGTFGGSDTQYF. The CDR3 bases are TGTGCCAGCAGAGGGACATTCGGTGGCTCAGATACGCAGTATTTT.

The chain uses TRBV7-8 and TRBJ1-1; D remains unclear. Trimming removed 10 bases at V and 2 bases at J, with 14 bases between. CDR1 is SGHVS and CDR2 is FQNEAQ in the germline V gene. This CDR3 comprises 13 residues. CDR3 residues: CATTILVNTEAFF. The CDR3 bases are TGTGCCACTACCATCCTCGTCAACACTGAAGCTTTCTTT.

This chain links TRBV28 with TRBJ2-7; 7 bases are a match to TRBD1. Germline CDR1 reads MDHEN; CDR2 reads SYDVKM. The CDR3 covers 11 residues. V lost 6 bases, J lost 6 bases, and 2 bases stayed unmatched. DNA for the CDR3: TGTGCCAGCAGACACAGGGGCGAGCAGTACTTC. This encodes CASRHRGEQYF.

The chain employs TRBV27 and TRBJ2-7, with D maybe TRBD1 (5 bases). Germline V CDR1 and CDR2: MNHEY, SMNVEV (reference sequence). The CDR3 has 14 amino acids. V lost 2 bases and J 2 bases, leaving 10 bases between the germline ends. The CDR3: CASSLQGRAYEQYF. CDR3 sequence (DNA): TGTGCCAGCAGTTTACAGGGTAGAGCCTACGAGCAGTACTTC.

The V and J genes are TRBV5-1 and TRBJ1-1, with D possibly being TRBD1 (6 bases). The germline gives CDR1 SGHRS, CDR2 YFSETQ. This CDR3 region has 13 residues. The germline V and J ends were trimmed by 0 bases and 7 bases, with 10 bases remaining between them. CDR3 coding DNA: TGCGCCAGCAGCTTGGCAGGGGATGGTGAAGCTTTCTTT. It yields the protein CASSLAGDGEAFF.